At least ten counts were recorded for the clone carrying this T cell receptor (beta chain). Its antigen is unknown. Germline-derived CDR1 and CDR2 are SNHLY and FYNNEI. The V end was cut by 8 bases, the J end by 2 bases, with 13 bases between. The CDR3 runs to 14 residues. The sample belongs to a study of T cells after posttransplantation cyclophosphamide. Study results and limitations: Recipient CMV seropositivity and CMV reactivation strongly tracked TRB clonality. Donor-recipient repertoire similarity was low at 1-2 months, rising over year one. TRB overlap between skin or GI tissue T cells and blood was limited.

Cyclophosphamide on days +3 and +4 followed busulfan-fludarabine conditioning and a marrow graft. The assay was immunoSEQ multiplex PCR, and TCRdb's table has in-frame clones only and misses some. Recorded here are about 15,000 clones, none singletons. The rearrangement uses TRBV2 and TRBJ2-1; perhaps TRBD2 as D (6 bases). The sequencing used PBMCs, collected 1162 days after allogeneic stem cell transplant with posttransplant cyclophosphamide. The TCR originated in a female patient aged 35 to 55 who received an allogeneic stem cell transplant from a related donor, was CMV-positive, and had no GVHD. Some T cells could come from the graft donor. In DNA form, the CDR3 reads TGTGCCAGCCCTAGGGGCGGGGCCTACAATGAGCAGTTCTTC. Encoded protein: CASPRGGAYNEQFF.